A single sample is the source of the 30 T cell receptor beta chains below, sequenced in a study of blood T cell repertoires in COVID-19. The method was immunoSEQ multiplex PCR; TCRdb's version includes in-frame clones alone and lacks a portion of them. The sample contains 340,000 or so clones, about 86% of which appear only once. The sequencing input was peripheral blood. These receptors originate from a man aged 25 to 40 with active or convalescent COVID-19.

The genes are TRBV5-5 and TRBJ1-1, with TRBD1 matching over 7 bases. Germline values: CDR1 SGHKS, CDR2 YYEKEE (reference sequence). V was clipped by 3 bases and J by 0 bases; unmatched bases: 5. The CDR3 spans 15 residues. The CDR3 is CASSWGDSLNTEAFF. CDR3 sequence (DNA): TGTGCCAGCAGCTGGGGGGACAGTTTGAACACTGAAGCTTTCTTT. Complete variable domain (other parts from reference TRBV5-5 and TRBJ1-1): DAGVTQSPTHLIKTRGQQVTLRCSPISGHKSVSWYQQVLGQGPQFIFQYYEKEERGRGNFPDRFSARQFPNYSSELNVNALLLGDSALYLCASSWGDSLNTEAFFGQGTRLTVV.

The chain links TRBV9 to TRBJ1-4, with D hard to call. This CDR3 contains 15 residues. CDR1 SGDLS and CDR2 YYNGEE come from the germline V gene. V shed 3 bases and J shed 6 bases, with 15 bases lying between them. In DNA, the CDR3 is TGTGCCAGCAGCGAGGAGGGCCGGGGAGATGAAAAACTGTTTTTT. Amino acids: CASSEEGRGDEKLFF.

The chain is built from TRBV28 and TRBJ2-1, with D perhaps matching TRBD2 (5 bases). The CDR3 runs to 15 residues. Germline CDR1 is MDHEN and CDR2 is SYDVKM. Deletions cut 5 bases from V and 8 bases from J, with 19 bases between. CDR3: CASSQPLGIIDEQFF. The CDR3, as DNA: TGTGCCAGCAGTCAACCACTAGGAATCATCGATGAGCAGTTCTTC.

The rearrangement uses TRBV7-2 and TRBJ1-2; 7 bases map to TRBD1. V dropped 6 bases and J dropped 9; count of bases not matched to a gene: 16. The CDR3 runs to 15 residues. CDR1 and CDR2 from the germline V gene are SGHTA and FQGNSA. The CDR3 DNA follows: TGTGCCAGCAGTTTAACCGGGACAGATATCCTACGCTACACCTTC. Translated: CASSLTGTDILRYTF.

This rearrangement joins TRBV6-2 or TRBV6-3 to TRBJ2-7; a possible D gene is TRBD2 (6 bases). Trimming took 2 bases from V and 4 from J, leaving 9 bases between them. Germline assignment: CDR1 MNHEY and CDR2 SVGEGT. The CDR3 is 13 residues long. DNA of the CDR3: TGTGCCAGCAGTTACGTAGGACTATACGAGCAGTACTTC. This translates into CASSYVGLYEQYF.

This clone appeared once. The gene calls are TRBV29-1 and TRBJ2-7, with TRBD1 identical over 9 bases. This CDR3 contains 14 residues. The J segment lost 2 bases and the V segment lost 5 bases, leaving 7 bases of the junction unmatched. Germline assignment: CDR1 SQVTM and CDR2 ANQGSEA. In DNA form, the CDR3 reads TGCAGCGTTAAGGGACAGGGTGCGACCTACGAGCAGTACTTC. Residues: CSVKGQGATYEQYF.

The chain carries TRBV2 and TRBJ2-3; 13 nucleotides align to TRBD2. CDR3 size: 16 residues. Germline trimming cut 6 bases from V and 5 bases from J; bases unmatched to any gene: 8. The germline V gene encodes CDR1 SNHLY and CDR2 FYNNEI. This CDR3 reads CASRATSGGAEDTQYF. DNA for the CDR3: TGTGCCAGCAGGGCCACTAGCGGGGGGGCCGAAGATACGCAGTATTTT.

On this clone itself: Other DNA sequences within the sample encode an identical CDR3. This chain uses TRBV6-6 with TRBJ2-4; a weak D match, TRBD1 (6 bases). This CDR3 is built from 13 residues. Looked up from germline, CDR1 is MNHNY and CDR2 is SVGAGI (reference sequence). Trimming stripped 4 bases from V and 4 bases from J, with 8 bases between. This chain's CDR3 is CASSSTGKNIQYF. The CDR3 nucleotides read TGTGCCAGCAGTTCCACAGGGAAAAACATTCAGTACTTC.

The rearrangement links TRBV9 to TRBJ2-5; TRBD2 agrees at 12 bases. CDR3 length: 16 amino acids. The junction had 9 bases not matched to a gene; V was cut back by 4 bases and J by 5 bases. Germline V gene lookup returns CDR1 SGDLS and CDR2 YYNGEE. The CDR3 spells CASSPGLAGPRETQYF. The CDR3 nucleotides are TGTGCCAGCAGCCCTGGACTAGCGGGACCCCGGGAGACCCAGTACTTC.

The chain carries TRBV7-3 and TRBJ2-3; the D gene is possibly TRBD1 (6 bases). Deletions cut 5 bases from V and 7 bases from J, with 16 bases between. This CDR3 has 14 residues. In germline, CDR1 is SGHTA, CDR2 FQGTGA. CDR3 DNA: TGTGCCAGCAGCCCCCTCCAGGGGCCCCATACGCAGTATTTT. This codes for CASSPLQGPHTQYF.

The V gene is TRBV5-1, the J gene TRBJ2-6; no clear D. CDR3 length: 16 amino acids. V lost 1 base, J lost 1 base, and 9 bases lay in between. Germline values: CDR1 SGHRS, CDR2 YFSETQ. CDR3: CASSLLTSSGANVLTF. Here the CDR3 DNA reads TGCGCCAGCAGCTTGCTTACTTCATCTGGGGCCAACGTCCTGACTTTC.

The J gene is TRBJ1-2, the V gene TRBV6-6; D is possibly TRBD1 (5 bases). The CDR3 spans 14 residues. V was shortened by 2 bases and J by 6 bases, with 13 bases between the two germline ends. The germline CDR1 and CDR2 sequences are MNHNY and SVGAGI (reference sequence). CDR3 residues: CASSYTPDRNGYTF. As DNA, the CDR3 is TGTGCCAGCAGTTACACCCCCGACAGAAATGGCTACACCTTC.

CDR3: CASSSPKGRQGTDTQYF. In DNA form, the CDR3 reads TGTGCCAGCAGCTCACCAAAGGGCCGACAGGGTACAGATACGCAGTATTTT. This chain uses TRBV7-2 with TRBJ2-3, with 7 bases lining up with TRBD1. This CDR3 has 17 residues. V shed 4 bases and J 3 bases; nucleotides not matched to a gene: 13. CDR1 is SGHTA and CDR2 is FQGNSA in the germline V gene.

This clone was seen a handful of times. V and J are TRBV4-3 and TRBJ2-3, with 9 bases matching TRBD2. Germline CDR1 reads LGHNA; CDR2 reads YSLEER. The CDR3 consists of 16 residues. The V and J ends lost 3 bases and 6 bases, in that order; junction bases with no gene match: 10. CDR3 nucleotides: TGCGCCAGCAGCCAGACACTGGGACTAGCTCAGGATACGCAGTATTTT. Translation: CASSQTLGLAQDTQYF.

Here the CDR3 DNA reads TGCGCCAGCAGCGCCGGACAGGGAGGTTGGGAAAAACTGTTTTTT. It codes for CASSAGQGGWEKLFF. The rearrangement joins TRBV5-1 to TRBJ1-4; 8 bases are a match to TRBD1. This CDR3 comprises 15 residues. With V trimmed by 4 bases and J by 8 bases, 10 bases remained unmatched. Per germline, CDR1 SGHRS and CDR2 YFSETQ.

The rearrangement joins TRBV7-9 to TRBJ1-1; the match to TRBD1 covers 8 bases. Germline V gene lookup returns CDR1 SEHNR and CDR2 FQNEAQ (reference sequence). V shed 2 bases and J 5 bases; nucleotides not matched to a gene: 4. CDR3 size: 14 residues. CDR3 sequence: CASSLLTGETEAFF. In nucleotides, the CDR3 is TGTGCCAGCAGCTTATTGACAGGGGAAACTGAAGCTTTCTTT.

The rearrangement links TRBV2 to TRBJ2-7, with 7 bases aligning to TRBD1. Germline loops: CDR1 SNHLY, CDR2 FYNNEI. The CDR3 loop spans 13 amino acids. V lost 6 bases and J lost 6; bases outside the gene matches: 8. Written as DNA, the CDR3 is TGTGCCAGCAGCCGAAATTCAGGGGGCGAGCAGTACTTC. Protein: CASSRNSGGEQYF.

The rearrangement uses TRBV12-5 and TRBJ1-1; 8 positions agree with TRBD1. V shed 5 bases, J shed 7 bases, and the junction held 9 bases outside the gene matches. The CDR3 length is 14 residues. The germline V gene encodes CDR1 LGHNT and CDR2 FRNRAP. Written as DNA, the CDR3 is TGTGCTAGTGGTGGGGACAGGCGTACTTATGAAGCTTTCTTT. It codes for CASGGDRRTYEAFF. The full variable domain, with the rest looked up from reference TRBV12-5 and TRBJ1-1, is DARVTQTPRHKVTEMGQEVTMRCQPILGHNTVFWYRQTMMQGLELLAYFRNRAPLDDSGMPKDRFSAEMPDATLATLKIQPSEPRDSAVYFCASGGDRRTYEAFFGQGTRLTVV.

The CDR3 DNA reads TGCAGCGTTGAGGGACAGGGAGTCGGCGAGCAGTACTTC. It specifies CSVEGQGVGEQYF. The chain combines TRBV29-1 with TRBJ2-7, with TRBD1 matching 9 bases. The trim removed 3 bases at V and 6 bases at J, leaving 6 bases unmatched. Germline V gives CDR1 SQVTM, CDR2 ANQGSEA. The CDR3 runs 13 residues.

The J gene is TRBJ2-1, the V gene TRBV7-9; 8 bases map to TRBD2. V shed 5 bases and J 6 bases; nucleotides not matched to a gene: 6. This CDR3 is built from 14 residues. Germline CDR1 SEHNR, CDR2 FQNEAQ (reference sequence). The CDR3 is CASSSGTRRNEQFF. The CDR3 nucleotides read TGTGCCAGCAGCAGCGGGACTAGGCGCAATGAGCAGTTCTTC. The full variable domain, in which reference TRBV7-9 and TRBJ2-1 provide the parts outside the CDR3, is DTGVSQNPRHKITKRGQNVTFRCDPISEHNRLYWYRQTLGQGPEFLTYFQNEAQLEKSRLLSDRFSAERPKGSFSTLEIQRTEQGDSAMYLCASSSGTRRNEQFFGPGTRLTVL.

This chain uses TRBV29-1 with TRBJ1-2; D call uncertain. The CDR3 is made up of 14 amino acids. V shed 0 bases and J shed 4 bases, with 12 bases lying between them. In germline, CDR1 is SQVTM, CDR2 ANQGSEA. The CDR3 region has the DNA TGCAGCGTTGAAGATCGGGGAATGGGCTATGGCTACACCTTC. Translating it yields CSVEDRGMGYGYTF. The whole variable domain, remainder taken from reference TRBV29-1 and TRBJ1-2, is SAVISQKPSRDICQRGTSLTIQCQVDSQVTMMFWYRQQPGQSLTLIATANQGSEATYESGFVIDKFPISRPNLTFSTLTVSNMSPEDSSIYLCSVEDRGMGYGYTFGSGTRLTVV.

The chain joins TRBV6-2 or TRBV6-3 to TRBJ2-3; 9 bases match TRBD2. Germline CDR1 reads MNHEY; CDR2 reads SVGEGT. CDR3 length: 15 amino acids. J lost 2 bases, V lost 5 bases, and 5 bases had no gene match. The CDR3 here is CASSVAGVITDTQYF. The CDR3 bases are TGTGCCAGCAGTGTAGCGGGGGTTATCACAGATACGCAGTATTTT.

The genes are TRBV11-2 and TRBJ1-4, with 7 bases identical to TRBD1. With 8 bases clipped from V and 6 bases from J, the junction kept 3 bases outside the gene matches. The CDR3 is made up of 12 amino acids. The V gene's germline CDR1 is SGHAT and CDR2 FQNNGV. CDR3 nucleotide sequence: TGTGCCAGCGGGACAGCCCATGAAAAACTGTTTTTT. Its translation: CASGTAHEKLFF. Variable domain in full (rest from reference TRBV11-2 and TRBJ1-4): EAGVAQSPRYKIIEKRQSVAFWCNPISGHATLYWYQQILGQGPKLLIQFQNNGVVDDSQLPKDRFSAERLKGVDSTLKIQPAKLEDSAVYLCASGTAHEKLFFGSGTQLSVL.

This clone was seen a handful of times. The V and J genes are TRBV28 and TRBJ1-1; possibly TRBD1 for D (5 bases). Germline CDR1 reads MDHEN; CDR2 reads SYDVKM. The CDR3 covers 14 residues. Trimming took off 4 bases at V and 2 bases at J, with 11 bases between the two ends. Written as DNA, the CDR3 is TGTGCCAGCAGTTGGGGCGGACAAAACACTGAAGCTTTCTTT. Its translation: CASSWGGQNTEAFF.

This clone came up a few times. The chain joins TRBV15 to TRBJ2-7, with TRBD2 matching over 13 bases. The CDR3 length is 18 residues. J was trimmed by 2 bases and V by 1 base; bases with no gene match: 8. Germline loops: CDR1 LNHNV, CDR2 YYDKDF (reference sequence). CDR3 DNA sequence: TGTGCCACCAGCAGAGGCCGGACTAGCGGGAGTCTCGCCTACGAGCAGTACTTC. Its protein is CATSRGRTSGSLAYEQYF. The variable domain in full, completed from reference TRBV15 and TRBJ2-7, reads DAMVIQNPRYQVTQFGKPVTLSCSQTLNHNVMYWYQQKSSQAPKLLFHYYDKDFNNEADTPDNFQSRRPNTSFCFLDIRSPGLGDTAMYLCATSRGRTSGSLAYEQYFGPGTRLTVT.

This clone was observed once. The chain employs TRBV2 and TRBJ1-1; D gene ambiguous. Trimming took off 2 bases at V and 4 bases at J, with 11 bases between the two ends. In germline, CDR1 is SNHLY, CDR2 FYNNEI. The CDR3 loop spans 14 amino acids. The CDR3 bases are TGTGCCAGCAGTGAATATCAGACTTCCACTGAAGCTTTCTTT. It is translated as CASSEYQTSTEAFF.

The chain couples TRBV7-9 to TRBJ1-3; tentative D call: TRBD1 (6 bases). The CDR3 extends over 18 amino acids. Trimming took 1 base from V and 0 from J, leaving 16 bases between them. Germline V lookup: CDR1 SEHNR, CDR2 FQNEAQ (reference sequence). This CDR3 reads CASSLVGGGSSSGNTIYF. CDR3 in DNA: TGTGCCAGCAGCTTAGTAGGGGGGGGCAGTTCCTCTGGAAACACCATATATTTT.

The chain employs TRBV12-3 or TRBV12-4 and TRBJ2-1; 11 bases fit TRBD2. Losses at the gene ends were 7 bases for V and 9 bases for J; bases not matched to a gene: 5. CDR3 length: 13 amino acids. The CDR3 DNA reads as TGTGCCAGCACACTAGCGGGGGTGAGTGAGCAGTTCTTC. Translating gives CASTLAGVSEQFF.

The rearrangement uses TRBV12-5 and TRBJ2-5; D might be TRBD2 (5 bases). The germline gives CDR1 LGHNT, CDR2 FRNRAP. The CDR3 is made up of 14 amino acids. V gave up 3 bases and J gave up 7 bases, with 15 bases separating them. This CDR3 is CASGLGLSEGTQYF. CDR3 bases: TGTGCTAGTGGTTTAGGGCTCAGTGAGGGGACCCAGTACTTC.

CDR3 in DNA: TGTGCCAGCAGACTAAACAGGGGAGATGAAAAACTGTTTTTT. Residues: CASRLNRGDEKLFF. V is TRBV7-2 and J is TRBJ1-4, with TRBD1 identical over 7 bases. With V trimmed by 6 bases and J by 6 bases, 7 bases remained unmatched. Germline V gives CDR1 SGHTA, CDR2 FQGNSA. CDR3 size: 14 residues.